This T cell receptor beta chain originates from a study of blood T cell repertoires in COVID-19. Across the whole study: Samples of COVID-19 (acute and convalescent) were obtained from the United States, Italy and Spain. Sample material is recorded as cDNA or gDNA derived from T cells, B-cell-depleted T cells, or PBMCs.

Authors' methods: It was from reference gene primer amplification that nucleated cell counts were estimated. Produced via immunoSEQ multiplex PCR; TCRdb's table is partial and in-frame only. V and J calls and clone size come straight from that table; D and trimming were deduced from the DNA. The sample holds 150,000 to 200,000 clones, around nine tenths seen once. Seattle participants joined during active infection and were tracked over time. CDR3 length equals 17 residues. The V end was cut by 6 bases, the J end by 0 bases, with 17 bases between. CDR1 is KGHDR, CDR2 SFDVKD, per germline. This clonotype was obtained from a woman between 65 and 79 years old with COVID-19, enrolled during active disease. The sample taken for sequencing was peripheral blood. The chain carries TRBV24-1 and TRBJ2-1; the D gene is possibly TRBD2 (5 bases). This chain's CDR3 is CATSPASLLSSYNEQFF. The DNA of the CDR3 is TGTGCCACCAGTCCGGCTAGCTTACTGAGCTCCTACAATGAGCAGTTCTTC.